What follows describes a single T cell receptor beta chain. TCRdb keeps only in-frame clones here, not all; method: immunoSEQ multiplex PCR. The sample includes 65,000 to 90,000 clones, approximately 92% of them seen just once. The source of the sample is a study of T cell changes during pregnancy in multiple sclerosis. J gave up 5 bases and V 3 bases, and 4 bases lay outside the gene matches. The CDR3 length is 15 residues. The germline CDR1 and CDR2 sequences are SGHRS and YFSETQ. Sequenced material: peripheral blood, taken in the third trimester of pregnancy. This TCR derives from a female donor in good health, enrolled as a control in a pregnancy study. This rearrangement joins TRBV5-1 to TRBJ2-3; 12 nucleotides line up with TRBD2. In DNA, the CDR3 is TGCGCCAGCAGCTCCCTAGCGGGAGGGGAAGATACGCAGTATTTT. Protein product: CASSSLAGGEDTQYF.